The T cell receptor beta chain under discussion was sequenced for a study of T cell responses to AZD1222 COVID-19 vaccine. Study-wide findings and caveats: Increased Spike-specific TCR breadth and depth were observed after two AZD1222 doses. It was only six AZD1222 recipients who were seropositive at baseline. CD4 TCRs covered the whole spike, strongest at regions 160-218 and 743-854.

The assay was immunoSEQ multiplex PCR, and TCRdb's table has in-frame clones only and misses some. In the table there are some 96,000 clones, roughly 86% of which are singletons. As to this clone: Antigen unknown.

The CDR3 sequence is 16 residues long. J gave up 3 bases and V 3 bases, and 8 bases lay outside the gene matches. Germline values: CDR1 LNHNV, CDR2 YYDKDF (reference sequence). This TCR was sampled from an adult in good health. This chain uses TRBV15 with TRBJ2-1; TRBD1 agrees at 7 bases. The sample here was peripheral blood, taken on day 0 of MenACWY control vaccination. The CDR3 is CATSSLTGANYNEQFF. The CDR3 nucleotides read TGTGCCACCAGCAGCCTCACAGGGGCAAACTACAATGAGCAGTTCTTC.